The table lists the clone carrying this T cell receptor (beta chain) with many counts. Its antigen is currently unknown. Researchers took RNA transcripts and amplified the TCR beta CDR3 regions from them. The HTBI primer set served for first-round RT-PCR of the TCR CDR3. TCRdb independently ran MiXCR on the multiplex PCR reads; one entry per CDR3 protein. This sample yields 250,000 to 300,000 distinct CDR3 sequences, of which roughly 15% are seen a single time; about an eighth belongs to the top ten. V lost 3 bases to trimming and J lost 1 base, with 12 bases between them. CDR3 length: 15 amino acids. The V gene's germline CDR1 is SEHNR and CDR2 FQNEAQ (reference sequence). Exclusion of patients followed from uncontrolled infection, other autoimmune disease, pregnancy or lactation. Out of more than 8 ml of fresh peripheral blood came the PBMCs. The data belong to a study of T cells in Graves' hyperthyroidism and ophthalmopathy. Overall study context: The initial diagnosis was the point when peripheral blood was collected, ahead of any treatment. Broader study findings: Researchers found most expanded thyroid clonotypes above 0.001 in blood as well.

The TCR was taken from a woman between 40 and 55 years old with Graves' hyperthyroidism that later progressed to Graves' ophthalmopathy. Sequenced: blood. The chain joins TRBV7-9 to TRBJ1-1; no reliable D call. CDR3 loop: CASSFKYIENTEAFF. In nucleotides, the CDR3 is TGTGCCAGCAGCTTCAAATACATAGAGAACACTGAAGCTTTCTTT.